This TCR beta chain was observed in a study of blood T cell repertoires in COVID-19. About the research overall: COVID-19 samples from acute and convalescent phases originated in the United States, Italy and Spain.

CDR1 MNHEY and CDR2 SVGEGT come from the germline V gene. V was shortened by 0 bases and J by 8 bases, with 20 bases between the two germline ends. This CDR3 spans 17 amino acids. In the original processing: Estimates of nucleated cell counts were drawn from the amplification of reference gene primers. Libraries were prepared by immunoSEQ multiplex PCR; TCRdb keeps only in-frame clonotypes and omits some of them. For V, J and clone size, that table is used; D and trimming come from the DNA. This table has 200,000 to 250,000 clones, roughly 88% appearing once. Participants were aged 18 to 89 years, lived in roughly 23 US areas, and enrolled virtually.

This receptor was taken from a woman in her forties or fifties who had recovered from COVID-19. The chain is built from TRBV6-2 or TRBV6-3 and TRBJ2-1; possible D gene TRBD2, 5 bases. Sequenced input: PBMCs or T cells enriched from blood (not recorded which). CDR3 DNA sequence: TGTGCCAGCAGTTACTCGAGGTTCCGATCGGCGGGCTATGAGCAGTTCTTC. Its translation: CASSYSRFRSAGYEQFF.